The T cell receptor beta chain under discussion was sequenced for a study of blood T cells in healthy people across ages. The wider study: There was about one barcoded beta molecule captured by template switching per two T cells. Study-wide points: Long-lived donors had more naive CD4+ cells and higher diversity than aged donors.

In its sample, this clonotype was seen once. Antigen unknown. Aged about 6 to 90, donors were systemically healthy Caucasians from Russia. Per individual sample, total RNA of at least 5.5 micrograms was extracted. Using a J-beta primer mix together with a sample-barcoded 5' primer, a second PCR was run for roughly 6 to 11 cycles. TCRdb itself ran the 5' RACE reads through MiXCR, one entry per CDR3 protein. Among about a million distinct CDR3 sequences listed, approximately 50% were seen once. The V gene end was trimmed by 6 bases and the J gene end by 6 bases; junction bases not matched to a gene: 11. Germline lookup yields CDR1 MNHNY and CDR2 SVGAGI (reference sequence). The CDR3 totals 16 residues.

The source is a woman in her fifties or sixties in good health. The chain couples TRBV6-6 to TRBJ2-4; 10 positions match TRBD1. Source material: blood. In DNA form, the CDR3 reads TGTGCCAGCAGCTCCCGGACAGGGGGTTTAGGAAACATTCAGTACTTC. The encoded protein is CASSSRTGGLGNIQYF.